This TCR beta chain comes out of a study of blood T cell repertoires in COVID-19. Participants came from about 24 US areas, aged about 18 to 95 years. Here immunoSEQ multiplex PCR was the method, and the copy in TCRdb shows in-frame clones only, minus some. Seen here are a few hundred thousand clones, around 93% observed once, and the top ten hold more than 1%. Trimming stripped 6 bases from V and 7 bases from J, with 21 bases between. The germline V gene has CDR1 MNHEY and CDR2 SMNVEV (reference sequence). The CDR3 totals 15 residues. The genes are TRBV27 and TRBJ1-2; D unclear. The source material was PBMCs or T cells enriched from blood (not recorded which). The receptor was isolated from a human donor in a cohort exposed to, infected with or recovered from COVID-19 (not recorded which). The donor label of this sample is uncertain. For the CDR3, the DNA is TGTGCCAGCAGCCTCGGCGGGCAAACTTGGGGTGGCTACACCTTC. This codes for CASSLGGQTWGGYTF.